This TCR beta chain emerged from a study of cytomegalovirus exposure and HLA in healthy donors. Sequencing was performed with immunoSEQ multiplex PCR; in TCRdb, only in-frame clones are kept and a portion is missing. The sample carries approximately 160,000 clones, 65% to 90% recorded once. Remarks on this clone: Additional DNA sequences in this sample encode the identical CDR3.

Germline V gene lookup returns CDR1 SGHRS and CDR2 YFSETQ. The J segment lost 1 base and the V segment lost 0 bases, leaving 2 bases of the junction unmatched. This CDR3 region has 15 residues. This clonotype was obtained from a woman aged 18-29 years in good health and CMV-seronegative. Sequenced material: PBMCs. The chain has TRBV5-1 and TRBJ2-5, with 8 bases identical to TRBD1. The CDR3 coding sequence is TGCGCCAGCAGCTTGGTTGGACAGGGCCAAGAGACCCAGTACTTC. Protein: CASSLVGQGQETQYF.